Listed below are T cell receptor beta chains from one sample, sequenced in a study of cytomegalovirus exposure and HLA in healthy donors. The assay was immunoSEQ multiplex PCR, and TCRdb's table has in-frame clones only and misses some. The sample carries 130,000 to 150,000 clones, roughly four fifths recorded once. Sequenced: PBMCs. The receptors come from a woman aged 60-75 years in good health and CMV-seropositive. Each CDR3 is given without its conserved first and last residue. The order of the fields is CDR3 protein, J gene, CDR3 length, V gene.

cdr3_aa: AWRPGRHFTYEQY; j_call: TRBJ2-7; cdr3_length: 13; v_call: TRBV30
cdr3_aa: ASSGLAGGDNEQF; j_call: TRBJ2-1; cdr3_length: 13; v_call: TRBV2
cdr3_aa: AWSVLRDEQY; j_call: TRBJ2-7; cdr3_length: 10; v_call: TRBV30
cdr3_aa: ASSPGGVTPYEQY; j_call: TRBJ2-7; cdr3_length: 13; v_call: TRBV18
cdr3_aa: ASGTSGSKETQY; j_call: TRBJ2-5; cdr3_length: 12; v_call: TRBV19
cdr3_aa: ASRSRGGGWRNEQF; j_call: TRBJ2-1; cdr3_length: 14; v_call: TRBV28
cdr3_aa: ASGGGRTSSYNEQF; j_call: TRBJ2-1; cdr3_length: 14; v_call: TRBV9
cdr3_aa: ASSVWGDIQY; j_call: TRBJ2-4; cdr3_length: 10; v_call: TRBV7-2
cdr3_aa: ASSSLSTAQNTGELF; j_call: TRBJ2-2; cdr3_length: 15; v_call: TRBV28
cdr3_aa: ASSSSPYEQY; j_call: TRBJ2-7; cdr3_length: 10; v_call: TRBV5-1
cdr3_aa: SVETGYGYT; j_call: TRBJ1-2; cdr3_length: 9; v_call: TRBV29-1
cdr3_aa: ASSIGGTGMGTQY; j_call: TRBJ2-5; cdr3_length: 13; v_call: TRBV19
cdr3_aa: ASSQGLLSSYNEQF; j_call: TRBJ2-1; cdr3_length: 14; v_call: TRBV4-3
cdr3_aa: ASTPMGTGGRYGYT; j_call: TRBJ1-2; cdr3_length: 14; v_call: TRBV19
cdr3_aa: ASRLGLAISYEQY; j_call: TRBJ2-7; cdr3_length: 13; v_call: TRBV28
cdr3_aa: ASSEDLRRADTQY; j_call: TRBJ2-3; cdr3_length: 13; v_call: TRBV7-2
cdr3_aa: ASSLTRGEKLF; j_call: TRBJ1-4; cdr3_length: 11; v_call: TRBV5-6
cdr3_aa: ASSPAGTAYNEQF; j_call: TRBJ2-1; cdr3_length: 13; v_call: TRBV18
cdr3_aa: ASTRAGNQPQH; j_call: TRBJ1-5; cdr3_length: 11; v_call: TRBV6-6
cdr3_aa: ASSLAAVSYNEQF; j_call: TRBJ2-1; cdr3_length: 13; v_call: TRBV11-1
cdr3_aa: ASSSRVWDEQY; j_call: TRBJ2-7; cdr3_length: 11; v_call: TRBV5-5
cdr3_aa: ASSYSAGGYEQY; j_call: TRBJ2-7; cdr3_length: 12; v_call: TRBV6-5
cdr3_aa: ASSKDRAGTEAF; j_call: TRBJ1-1; cdr3_length: 12; v_call: TRBV7-3
cdr3_aa: ASSRAGANTEAF; j_call: TRBJ1-1; cdr3_length: 12; v_call: TRBV28
cdr3_aa: ASSLQRRGEKLF; j_call: TRBJ1-4; cdr3_length: 12; v_call: TRBV7-9
cdr3_aa: ASSFRGSARTEAF; j_call: TRBJ1-1; cdr3_length: 13; v_call: TRBV19